This TCR beta chain was recovered during a study of molecular identifiers for immune sequencing clone quantification (dated by TCRdb to 2017 to 2018). With respect to the entire study: For a replicate experiment, RNA from approximately 20,000 or 100,000 naive CD8 T cells was divided into five aliquots, of which four were sequenced. CD8 T cells were used in a methods study to benchmark molecular-identifier clustering-based TCR repertoire sequencing (MIDCIRS) and TCR RNA copy counting.

Study-level results and caveats: Around 2.8 recovered TCR RNA copies per cell were obtained by modeling, versus about 10 by digital PCR, implying a capture efficiency of about 30%. Highly expanded clone sizes could be underestimated because identical TCR molecules may share a barcode. In CMV-specific effector cells, clones with more than 20 RNA copies accounted for over 99% of molecules, whereas in naive cells such clones accounted for under 1%. A single cell's worth of spiked-in Jurkat TCR RNA was reported detectable even among under 1.1 million naive CD8 T cells. When barcode sub-clustering was not used, chimeric consensus sequences inflated TCR diversity, with chimeras reaching as high as 47%. Spiked-in Jurkat TCR RNA (approximately 10 copies' worth), which is not part of the donor repertoire, was contained in the naive libraries.

The CDR3 covers 14 residues, taking in both the cysteine and the phenylalanine. Of the read, only the CDR3 DNA is kept; its 42 bases are in frame from base 1. The germline V end is reduced by 5 bases and the J end by 4 bases; junction bases left unmatched: 6. Libraries were prepared through PCR. Sequenced using an Illumina HiSeq 4000. Bulk TCR libraries were prepared as previously described, using TCR primers listed in Table S5. Total RNA was purified with the Qiagen AllPrep DNA/RNA kit. Reads from multiple sequencing runs of the same library were pooled before analysis. Turning to the authors' computational methods: Reads were retained only if an exact TCR constant sequence was present, and the retained reads were trimmed to 150 nt and grouped according to their 12-nt molecular barcodes. Reads inside each barcode group were sub-clustered using a 15% Levenshtein threshold, and a quality-weighted consensus sequence was constructed for each RNA molecule. Non-functional sequences were filtered out, along with any lower-count sequence sitting one edit away from another sequence. Based on fitting two negative binomial distributions, any barcode sub-cluster with under 20% of the maximum read count was discarded. TCRdb handled the public reads itself, with Q25 trimming in fastp and clone calling in MiXCR, and kept productive beta chains. CDR3 protein sequences are deduplicated, and each keeps its most common genes and DNA. TCRdb, not the original authors, processed these V and J calls. The sample profile shows approximately 670,000 distinct CDR3 sequences; just under 20% of them were found once. About 0.9% of the sample lies in the top ten.

At least ten counts were recorded for this clonotype. Its antigen is still unknown. No much larger clone exists at a distance of one base, and base qualities are not known. Naive CD8 T cell libraries were made from about 20,000 to 1,000,000 sorted cells using 10%, 30% or 50% of purified RNA. Naive CD8 T cells were FACS-sorted as CD8+CD4-CCR7+CD45RA+ on a BD FACSAria II into RLT Plus buffer. Roughly ten TCR copies' worth of Jurkat RNA were spiked into roughly 20,000-1,000,000 naive CD8 T cell samples to test detection sensitivity. CD8 T cells were enriched with RosetteSep CD8+ T Cell Enrichment Cocktail and Ficoll-Paque, followed by ACK red cell lysis.

Source material: naive CD8+ T cells from blood, with Jurkat cell RNA spiked in. The meaning of the sample's cell subset or site label: FACS-sorted CD8+CD4-CCR7+CD45RA+ naive T cells. The chain is made from TRBV12-3 or TRBV12-4 and TRBJ2-7, with 9 middle bases fitting TRBD2. This clonotype was sampled from a human donor in good health. Some libraries in this study had Jurkat cell RNA spiked in. The nucleotides read TGTGCCAGCAGTCCCAGCGGGAGGAGTTACGAGCAGTACTTC. Translated, it gives CASSPSGRSYEQYF.